A selection of T cell receptor beta chains follows, all from one sample in a study of a mutant IDH1 vaccine in newly diagnosed glioma. Their antigen targets remain unknown. TCRdb's table, derived via immunoSEQ multiplex PCR, lists solely in-frame clones and lacks some. In the table there are about 27,000 clones, roughly 80% of which are singletons. Sequenced material: PBMCs, taken from a glioma patient whose treatment included an IDH1 peptide vaccine. The receptors were gathered from a man under 40 with glioma. The CDR3 runs from the conserved cysteine through the conserved F or W.

j_gene: TRBJ2-5; len: 16; v_gene: TRBV9; CDR3aa: CASSQPRPRVRETQYF
j_gene: TRBJ2-5; len: 14; v_gene: TRBV7-6; CDR3aa: CASSSYPVGETQYF
j_gene: TRBJ2-3; len: 13; v_gene: TRBV5-1; CDR3aa: CASSTQGQDTQYF
j_gene: TRBJ1-2; len: 14; v_gene: TRBV5-6; CDR3aa: CASSLVGQGYGYTF
j_gene: TRBJ1-2; len: 15; v_gene: TRBV7-2; CDR3aa: CASSLEASTNYGYTF
j_gene: TRBJ1-1; len: 15; v_gene: TRBV30; CDR3aa: CAWSGQGQLNTEAFF
j_gene: TRBJ1-1; len: 17; v_gene: TRBV30; CDR3aa: CAWSVKWPPGMNTEAFF
j_gene: TRBJ1-2; len: 17; v_gene: TRBV15; CDR3aa: CATSRDRPGRINYGYTF
j_gene: TRBJ2-4; len: 17; v_gene: TRBV5-4; CDR3aa: CASSPQRDRGPKNIQYF
j_gene: TRBJ2-5; len: 14; v_gene: TRBV7-2; CDR3aa: CASSLVTVQETQYF
j_gene: TRBJ2-1; len: 13; v_gene: TRBV19; CDR3aa: CASSPLGLDEQFF
j_gene: TRBJ2-7; len: 14; v_gene: TRBV5-8; CDR3aa: CASSFGQDSYEQYF
j_gene: TRBJ2-7; len: 15; v_gene: TRBV4-3; CDR3aa: CASSRSPGQGYEQYF
j_gene: TRBJ2-2; len: 14; v_gene: TRBV5-5; CDR3aa: CASRQTRGSGELFF
j_gene: TRBJ1-1; len: 16; v_gene: TRBV2; CDR3aa: CASSDLSPAVSTEAFF
j_gene: TRBJ2-2; len: 16; v_gene: TRBV7-2; CDR3aa: CASSSRTKLNTGELFF